The sample holds many counts of the clone carrying this TCR beta chain. How the authors handled the data: Reference gene primer amplification yielded estimated nucleated cell counts. TCRdb's table, derived via immunoSEQ multiplex PCR, lists solely in-frame clones and lacks some. D and trimming were read from the DNA, whereas the V and J calls and clone size are those reported in that table. Of about 210,000 clones listed, 80% to 90% are singletons. The data belong to a study of blood T cell repertoires in COVID-19. Study as a whole: Spain, Italy and the United States supplied samples that represented acute and convalescent COVID-19. The cDNA or gDNA used as material had been derived from T cells, B-cell-depleted T cells, or PBMCs.

The sample comprised peripheral blood. The receptor comes from a woman aged 40 to 49 with active or convalescent COVID-19.

Written as DNA, the CDR3 is TGCAGCGTTTCCTCCTCGGGCTCCTACGAGCAGTACTTC. This gives the protein CSVSSSGSYEQYF. This chain uses TRBV29-1 with TRBJ2-7; D gene ambiguous. CDR1 SQVTM and CDR2 ANQGSEA come from the germline V gene. This CDR3 is built from 13 residues. Trimming left V 5 bases short and J 0 bases short, with 11 bases between.